Given below is one T cell receptor beta chain in context. As yet, its antigen is unknown. The germline gives CDR1 MDHEN, CDR2 SYDVKM. This CDR3 comprises 19 residues. Germline trimming cut 1 base from V and 1 base from J; bases unmatched to any gene: 12. The data stem from a study of OX40 agonist ivuxolimab in advanced cancers. Study overall: Prior anti-PD-1, anti-PD-L1 or anti-CTLA-4 therapy did not bar entry, and 40% had some. Findings and caveats of the study: Partial responders at 0.1-3.0 mg/kg showed near-lowest clonal expansion.

Only in-frame clones appear in the TCRdb table, and some are missing; sequencing was by immunoSEQ multiplex PCR. The sample records some 14,000 clones, around 86% being singletons. The sample in question was CD4+ or CD8+ T cells sorted from blood, obtained in a trial of the OX40 agonist ivuxolimab. V is TRBV28 and J is TRBJ2-5; 10 nucleotides line up with TRBD2. This clonotype was sampled from an adult with an advanced solid tumor such as melanoma, head and neck, liver or kidney cancer. DNA of the CDR3: TGTGCCAGCAGTTTATCCTCGACGTTGCTAGCGGGGGCCCAAGAGACCCAGTACTTC. This codes for CASSLSSTLLAGAQETQYF.